The T cell receptor beta chain under discussion was sequenced for a study of early T cells in non-severe SARS-CoV-2 infection. Germline loops: CDR1 SGHRS, CDR2 YFSETQ. V lost 4 bases, J lost 5 bases, and 11 bases lay in between. The CDR3 has 13 amino acids. TCRdb analysed the 5' RACE reads with MiXCR anew, one entry per CDR3 protein. The table includes roughly 61,000 distinct CDR3 sequences, 10% detected once. The source is an adult who was a healthcare worker with PCR-confirmed SARS-CoV-2 infection or an uninfected control (not recorded which). The rearrangement joins TRBV5-1 to TRBJ2-3, with D hard to call. The specimen sequenced was whole blood. The CDR3 coding sequence is TGCGCCAGCAGCGACCCACCTCAAGATACGCAGTATTTT. As protein: CASSDPPQDTQYF.